The next 25 T cell receptor beta chains were all read from a single sample in a study of blood T cell repertoires in COVID-19. Generated by immunoSEQ multiplex PCR, the TCRdb table keeps only in-frame clones and is missing some. This sample has 250,000 to 350,000 clones; around 89% occur once, and the top ten carry approximately 4.5%. The sequenced material came from PBMCs or T cells enriched from blood (not recorded which). Receptors were obtained from a woman between 18 and 29 years old with acute COVID-19.

V usage is TRBV29-1 and J usage is TRBJ1-1; D not certain. The germline V gene has CDR1 SQVTM and CDR2 ANQGSEA. Trimming took off 2 bases at V and 2 bases at J, with 12 bases between the two ends. The length of the CDR3 is 14 residues. CDR3 loop: CSVETMGLNTEAFF. Written as DNA, the CDR3 is TGCAGCGTTGAAACCATGGGCCTTAACACTGAAGCTTTCTTT.

This clone was observed a single time. The chain joins TRBV5-1 to TRBJ2-1; 10 positions agree with TRBD2. Germline CDR1 reads SGHRS; CDR2 reads YFSETQ. The CDR3 is 19 residues long. V was pared by 1 base and J by 0 bases, with 10 bases of the junction left unmatched. The CDR3 region is CASSLHGLGLADSYNEQFF. The CDR3 bases are TGCGCCAGCAGCTTGCACGGACTTGGACTAGCGGACTCCTACAATGAGCAGTTCTTC.

The rearrangement links TRBV2 to TRBJ2-7, with TRBD1 as a possible D gene (5 bases). Germline-derived CDR1 and CDR2 are SNHLY and FYNNEI. The CDR3 covers 13 residues. Trimming took off 3 bases at V and 7 bases at J, with 13 bases between the two ends. CDR3 sequence reads: CASSEGREGEQYF. CDR3 coding DNA: TGTGCCAGCAGTGAGGGCAGGGAAGGGGAGCAGTACTTC.

V is TRBV19 and J is TRBJ1-1, with 9 bases matching TRBD1. Germline V gene sequence: CDR1 LNHDA, CDR2 SQIVND (reference sequence). CDR3 length equals 14 residues. V dropped 5 bases and J dropped 4; count of bases not matched to a gene: 5. CDR3 sequence: CASSRRTGVTEAFF. The CDR3 DNA is TGTGCCAGTAGTCGACGGACAGGGGTCACTGAAGCTTTCTTT.

The V call is TRBV11-3, the J call TRBJ1-1, with D uncertain. Germline CDR1 is SGHNT and CDR2 is YENEEA. CDR3 size: 12 residues. V was clipped by 2 bases and J by 12 bases, with 13 bases between them. The CDR3 nucleotides are TGTGCCAGCAGCTTAAGTAGCGGAGTGTCTTTCTTT. It translates to CASSLSSGVSFF.

The rearrangement links TRBV4-1 to TRBJ1-2, with 8 positions matching TRBD1. With V trimmed by 0 bases and J by 3 bases, 18 bases remained unmatched. The CDR3 spans 20 residues. Germline loops: CDR1 MGHRA, CDR2 YSYEKL. This chain's CDR3 is CASSQEPLRTGPPGDYGYTF. The CDR3 DNA sequence: TGCGCCAGCAGCCAAGAGCCCTTGAGGACAGGGCCCCCAGGAGACTATGGCTACACCTTC.

The chain is built from TRBV21-1 and TRBJ1-3; the table's D call, TRBD1, was not checked against the DNA. TRBV21-1 is termed a pseudogene. This CDR3 is built from 18 residues. Written as DNA, the CDR3 is TGTGCCAGCAGCAAACGCCGAGCAGGGGAAAGGTCTGGAAACACCATATATTTT. Translating it yields CASSKRRAGERSGNTIYF.

This chain joins TRBV19 and TRBJ2-3; the D gene is possibly TRBD2 (7 bases). The CDR3 is 16 residues long. Germline V gene lookup returns CDR1 LNHDA and CDR2 SQIVND (reference sequence). V lost 3 bases to trimming and J lost 1 base, with 14 bases between them. The CDR3, as DNA: TGTGCCAGTAGTATTAGGGGGGGACTGGGCACAGATACGCAGTATTTT. Translated, it gives CASSIRGGLGTDTQYF.

A few counts support this clone. This chain links TRBV11-2 with TRBJ2-3, with D possibly TRBD1 on 6 matching bases. The CDR3 spans 15 residues. The V end was cut by 5 bases, the J end by 2 bases, with 14 bases between. Germline CDR1 and CDR2: SGHAT and FQNNGV. The CDR3 DNA follows: TGTGCCAGCAGCCCGGGACACTCTACCACAGATACGCAGTATTTT. Translated: CASSPGHSTTDTQYF.

The chain carries TRBV5-6 and TRBJ1-3; no clear D. With 4 bases removed from V and 4 bases from J, the gap between germline ends came to 15 bases. The CDR3 is 15 residues long. The germline gives CDR1 SGHDT, CDR2 YYEEEE. The chain's CDR3 is CASSQSPQVGNTIYF. CDR3 coding DNA: TGTGCCAGCAGCCAAAGCCCCCAGGTCGGAAACACCATATATTTT.

In this sample, this clone turned up once. The CDR3 loop reads CASSPSGVREQYF. The CDR3 nucleotides read TGTGCCAGCAGCCCCTCGGGAGTCCGCGAGCAGTACTTC. The chain uses TRBV5-4 and TRBJ2-7; D may be TRBD2 (6 bases). The CDR3 loop spans 13 amino acids. Trimming took 4 bases from V and 6 from J, leaving 14 bases between them. From germline, CDR1 is SGHNT and CDR2 YYREEE (reference sequence).

The gene calls are TRBV7-9 and TRBJ1-3, with D unclear. The CDR3 has 13 residues. With 5 bases removed from V and 2 bases from J, the gap between germline ends came to 7 bases. CDR1 and CDR2 from the germline V gene are SEHNR and FQNEAQ (reference sequence). The CDR3 nucleotides read TGTGCCAGCAGCCCCTTCGCTGGAAACACCATATATTTT. It codes for CASSPFAGNTIYF.

The chain uses TRBV18 and TRBJ1-2; no clear D gene. V lost 3 bases to trimming and J lost 5 bases, with 10 bases between them. CDR1 and CDR2 from the germline V gene are KGHSH and LQKENI. The length of the CDR3 is 13 residues. The CDR3: CASSPTTEYGYTF. The DNA of the CDR3 is TGTGCCAGCTCACCCACGACTGAATATGGCTACACCTTC.

The rearrangement uses TRBV30 and TRBJ1-2; 7 nucleotides align to TRBD1. Germline trimming cut 2 bases from V and 8 bases from J; bases unmatched to any gene: 11. The CDR3 totals 14 residues. Per the germline V gene, CDR1 is GTSNPN and CDR2 is SVGIG (reference sequence). CDR3 sequence reads: CAWSRRGTDGGYTF. The CDR3 coding sequence is TGTGCCTGGAGTAGACGCGGGACAGACGGCGGCTACACCTTC.

The V call is TRBV30, the J call TRBJ1-5, with 10 bases lining up with TRBD1. Germline V lookup: CDR1 GTSNPN, CDR2 SVGIG (reference sequence). With V trimmed by 2 bases and J by 0 bases, 7 bases remained unmatched. The CDR3 sequence is 17 residues long. CDR3 in DNA: TGTGCCTGGAGTCCTCCGGACAGGGGGAATAGCAATCAGCCCCAGCATTTT. Its translation is CAWSPPDRGNSNQPQHF.

In its sample, this clone was seen once. The chain links TRBV9 to TRBJ2-1; D is possibly TRBD2 (6 bases). The CDR3 consists of 13 residues. The germline V gene encodes CDR1 SGDLS and CDR2 YYNGEE. The V and J ends lost 0 bases and 10 bases respectively, with 11 bases between them. CDR3 amino acids: CASSVADRGEQFF. CDR3 DNA sequence: TGTGCCAGCAGCGTAGCTGATCGGGGGGAGCAGTTCTTC.

The chain has TRBV4-2 and TRBJ1-2, with a possible D match to TRBD1 (5 bases). Germline loops: CDR1 LGHNA, CDR2 YNFKEQ. This CDR3 region has 16 residues. Deletions cut 0 bases from V and 0 bases from J, with 11 bases between. CDR3 in DNA: TGTGCCAGCAGCCAAGATGACGGGGGGGCTAACTATGGCTACACCTTC. The encoded protein is CASSQDDGGANYGYTF.

The chain combines TRBV28 with TRBJ2-3, with D perhaps TRBD2 (6 bases). The CDR3 runs 13 residues. V shed 6 bases and J shed 7 bases, with 14 bases lying between them. The germline V gene encodes CDR1 MDHEN and CDR2 SYDVKM. The CDR3 region has the DNA TGTGCCAGCAGGACGAGCGGGCCGCATACGCAGTATTTT. Translated, it gives CASRTSGPHTQYF.

The chain has TRBV27 and TRBJ1-2, with D maybe TRBD1 (5 bases). The CDR3 is 18 amino acids. Germline assignment: CDR1 MNHEY and CDR2 SMNVEV (reference sequence). V lost 1 base to trimming and J lost 0 bases, with 18 bases between them. Here the CDR3 reads CASSLLGQVSFSNYGYTF. The CDR3 region has the DNA TGTGCCAGCAGTTTATTGGGGCAGGTGTCTTTTTCTAACTATGGCTACACCTTC.

The V gene is TRBV11-2, the J gene TRBJ2-7; TRBD2 is a possible D gene (6 bases). Trimming took 3 bases from V and 0 from J, leaving 12 bases between them. The CDR3 length is 15 residues. Per the germline V gene, CDR1 is SGHAT and CDR2 is FQNNGV. The CDR3 reads CASSFGTPSSYEQYF. CDR3 bases: TGTGCCAGCAGCTTCGGGACTCCCAGCTCCTACGAGCAGTACTTC.

The chain is built from TRBV10-3 and TRBJ2-6; 8 bases are a match to TRBD1. This CDR3 is 16 amino acids long. V lost 2 bases, J lost 2 bases, and 2 bases stayed unmatched. Germline V gene data show CDR1 as ENHRY and CDR2 as SYGVKD. The CDR3 bases are TGTGCCATCAGTGAGACAGGGGGAGCTGGGGCCAACGTCCTGACTTTC. This encodes CAISETGGAGANVLTF.

V and J are TRBV15 and TRBJ1-1; 7 nucleotides line up with TRBD1. Germline assignment: CDR1 LNHNV and CDR2 YYDKDF (reference sequence). This CDR3 has 16 residues. V was pared by 0 bases and J by 1 base, with 5 bases of the junction left unmatched. As DNA, the CDR3 is TGTGCCACCAGCAGAGATTACGGACAGGCGAACACTGAAGCTTTCTTT. The encoded protein is CATSRDYGQANTEAFF. Complete variable domain (other parts from reference TRBV15 and TRBJ1-1): DAMVIQNPRYQVTQFGKPVTLSCSQTLNHNVMYWYQQKSSQAPKLLFHYYDKDFNNEADTPDNFQSRRPNTSFCFLDIRSPGLGDTAMYLCATSRDYGQANTEAFFGQGTRLTVV.

The V gene is TRBV15, the J gene TRBJ2-1, with D unclear. The CDR3 sequence is 16 residues long. In germline, CDR1 is LNHNV, CDR2 YYDKDF (reference sequence). Trimming took off 7 bases at V and 0 bases at J, with 16 bases between the two ends. The CDR3 loop reads CATKASGGSSYNEQFF. Here the CDR3 DNA reads TGTGCCACCAAGGCATCCGGCGGAAGCTCCTACAATGAGCAGTTCTTC.

This chain connects TRBV5-1 to TRBJ2-3; 9 bases align to TRBD2. CDR3 length: 19 residues. V lost 7 bases to trimming and J lost 3 bases; unmatched junction nucleotides: 21. Per germline, CDR1 SGHRS and CDR2 YFSETQ. CDR3 DNA sequence: TGCGCCAGCGCTATTGGTGTAGCGGGAGTGGTTTTCAGAACAGATACGCAGTATTTT. It encodes CASAIGVAGVVFRTDTQYF.

This chain connects TRBV27 to TRBJ2-1; TRBD2 might be the D (6 bases). CDR1 is MNHEY, CDR2 SMNVEV, per germline (reference sequence). The CDR3 is 15 amino acids. Trimming stripped 3 bases from V and 6 bases from J, with 15 bases between. The DNA of the CDR3 is TGTGCCAGCAGTTTCAGACTAGGGTTTGGCAATGAGCAGTTCTTC. It specifies CASSFRLGFGNEQFF.